This is a list of T cell receptor beta chains from one sample in a study of CD8+ T cells in alopecia areata. Clones were read by immunoSEQ multiplex PCR, and TCRdb kept only the in-frame ones, dropping some. The table has under 250,000 clones, more than 45% seen once; the top ten hold 0.45%. Sequences were derived from CD4+ T cells sorted from blood, sampled at week 0. The receptor set was obtained from a human donor with alopecia areata. The CDR3 runs from the conserved cysteine through the conserved F or W. A D gene is named only where the DNA matches it firmly. Size tells how often a clone was seen (once, few, many) or the class of an expanded clone, and some rows leave it out.

>-|TRBV30|TRBD1|TRBJ2-7
CAWRDLGTGSYEQYF
TGTGCCTGGAGGGACCTTGGGACAGGTAGCTACGAGCAGTACTTC
>-|TRBV18|-|TRBJ2-1
CASSPRTTHNEQFF
TGTGCCAGCTCACCACGAACTACCCACAATGAGCAGTTCTTC
>-|TRBV5-1|-|TRBJ2-1
CASSLGGERRNEQFF
TGCGCCAGCAGCTTGGGCGGTGAGAGGAGAAATGAGCAGTTCTTC
>-|TRBV27|-|TRBJ1-1
CASIPLGVTTEAFF
TGTGCCAGCATCCCTCTAGGCGTTACGACTGAAGCTTTCTTT
>-|TRBV7-2|-|TRBJ2-4
CASSLWSPSGLKNIQYF
TGTGCCAGCAGCTTATGGTCCCCCTCGGGACTCAAAAACATTCAGTACTTC
>few|TRBV28|-|TRBJ1-3
CASSSPGLQGGGNTIYF
TGTGCCAGCAGTTCCCCGGGCCTCCAAGGTGGTGGAAACACCATATATTTT
>few|TRBV5-4|-|TRBJ1-1
CASSPTGGNTEAFF
TGTGCCAGCAGCCCTACGGGCGGGAACACTGAAGCTTTCTTT
>-|TRBV6-6|-|TRBJ2-2
CASRAGIPGELFF
TGTGCCAGCAGGGCAGGGATACCCGGGGAGCTGTTTTTT
>-|TRBV19|-|TRBJ2-7
CASSIAARGYEQYF
TGTGCCAGTAGTATAGCTGCCAGGGGATACGAGCAGTACTTC
>-|TRBV15|-|TRBJ2-2
CATSRVPGELFF
TGTGCCACCAGCAGAGTACCCGGGGAGCTGTTTTTT
>few|TRBV23-1|TRBD1|TRBJ2-4
CASKGQDIQYF
TGCGCCAGCAAGGGACAGGACATTCAGTACTTC
>-|TRBV4-1|-|TRBJ2-2
CASSQAIRVTGELFF
TGCGCCAGCAGCCAAGCCATTAGGGTAACCGGGGAGCTGTTTTTT
>few|TRBV9|-|TRBJ2-1
CASSVGGSSEQFF
TGTGCCAGCAGCGTAGGAGGTTCGAGTGAGCAGTTCTTC
>-|TRBV9|TRBD1|TRBJ1-1
CASSARDRDTEAFF
TGTGCCAGCAGCGCACGGGACAGGGACACTGAAGCTTTCTTT
>-|TRBV15|TRBD1|TRBJ2-1
CATSRGTGGYNEQFF
TGTGCCACCAGCAGAGGGACAGGGGGCTACAATGAGCAGTTCTTC
>few|TRBV29-1|-|TRBJ1-2
CSVLQVPGGGYTF
TGCAGCGTTTTACAGGTCCCCGGAGGAGGCTACACCTTC
>-|TRBV29-1|-|TRBJ2-5
CSVGALAGRETQYF
TGCAGCGTTGGGGCCCTCGCGGGGCGAGAGACCCAGTACTTC
>-|TRBV5-1|TRBD1|TRBJ2-7
CASSFAGRGPGGEDF
TGCGCCAGCAGCTTCGCCGGACGGGGCCCAGGGGGAGAGGACTTC
>-|TRBV20-1|-|TRBJ2-5
CSARSQETQYF
TGCAGTGCTAGATCCCAAGAGACCCAGTACTTC
>-|TRBV30|TRBD1|TRBJ2-1
CAWRGQGLNEQFF
TGTGCCTGGAGGGGACAGGGTTTGAACGAGCAGTTCTTC
>few|TRBV7-3|TRBD1|TRBJ2-5
CASSQTGAGTQYF
TGTGCCAGCAGCCAGACAGGGGCAGGGACCCAGTACTTC
>-|TRBV14|-|TRBJ1-1
CASSQVFVNTEAFF
TGTGCCAGCAGCCAAGTCTTTGTGAACACTGAAGCTTTCTTT
>few|TRBV6-1|-|TRBJ1-2
CASIPTRDGYGYTF
TGTGCCAGCATCCCTACCCGGGACGGTTATGGCTACACCTTC
>few|TRBV11-2|-|TRBJ2-2
CASSFGAAQNTGELFF
TGTGCCAGCAGCTTTGGGGCGGCACAAAACACCGGGGAGCTGTTTTTT
>-|TRBV6-5|TRBD2|TRBJ2-3
CASRGTTRFLYTQYF
TGTGCCAGCAGGGGGACTACCCGTTTTTTGTATACGCAGTATTTT
>-|TRBV5-1|-|TRBJ2-7
CASSLDRLAYEQYF
TGCGCCAGCAGCTTGGACAGGCTAGCCTACGAGCAGTACTTC
>once|TRBV6-5|-|TRBJ2-7
CASSYSKAGLYEQYF
TGTGCCAGCAGTTACTCGAAGGCAGGGCTCTACGAGCAGTACTTC
>-|TRBV19|-|TRBJ1-2
CASSDWSSNYGYTF
TGTGCCAGTAGTGATTGGTCGTCCAACTATGGCTACACCTTC
>-|TRBV5-1|-|TRBJ1-1
CASSLAGRHTEAFF
TGCGCCAGCAGCTTGGCAGGCAGGCACACTGAAGCTTTCTTT
>-|TRBV4-1|-|TRBJ2-4
CASSQPTASRAKNIQYF
TGCGCCAGCAGCCAACCGACAGCCTCTCGAGCCAAAAACATTCAGTACTTC
>-|TRBV7-9|-|TRBJ2-5
CASSQYRAEVETQYF
TGTGCCAGCAGCCAGTACAGGGCGGAGGTTGAGACCCAGTACTTC
>-|TRBV5-1|-|TRBJ1-2
CASSWADRSFGYTF
TGCGCCAGCAGCTGGGCCGACAGGTCCTTTGGCTACACCTTC
>-|TRBV5-1|-|TRBJ2-7
CASSYVTGSGQYF
TGCGCCAGCAGCTATGTTACAGGCAGCGGGCAGTACTTC
>few|TRBV7-9|-|TRBJ2-3
CASSPRGPDTQYF
TGTGCCAGCAGCCCCAGGGGTCCAGATACGCAGTATTTT
>-|TRBV5-4|TRBD1|TRBJ1-2
CASSYRDSYGYTF
TGTGCCAGCAGCTACCGGGACAGCTATGGCTACACCTTC
>-|TRBV10-3|-|TRBJ1-2
CAINDGPATLGGYTF
TGTGCCATCAACGACGGTCCAGCCACCCTGGGAGGCTACACCTTC
>-|TRBV30|-|TRBJ1-2
CAWSAIGGWGTNYGYTF
TGTGCCTGGAGCGCAATTGGAGGGTGGGGCACTAACTATGGCTACACCTTC
>-|TRBV21-1|-|TRBJ1-5
CASSKVPPQGGNQPQHF
TGTGCCAGCAGCAAAGTGCCCCCTCAGGGTGGCAATCAGCCCCAGCATTTT
>-|TRBV4-1|-|TRBJ1-1
CASAPGLQGGTEAFF
TGCGCCAGCGCCCCGGGACTCCAAGGGGGCACTGAAGCTTTCTTT
>-|TRBV4-1|-|TRBJ1-2
CASSQATGNGYTF
TGCGCCAGCAGCCAGGCCACAGGGAATGGCTACACCTTC
>once|TRBV25-1|-|TRBJ2-3
CASSATGRSDTQYF
TGTGCCAGCAGTGCCACAGGGAGATCAGATACGCAGTATTTT
>few|TRBV18|TRBD1|TRBJ1-4
CASSPGQGSTEKLFF
TGTGCCAGCTCACCCGGACAGGGTAGCACTGAAAAACTGTTTTTT
>-|TRBV15|-|TRBJ1-1
CATTKRGGTEAFF
TGTGCCACCACAAAACGGGGGGGCACTGAAGCTTTCTTT
>-|TRBV29-1|-|TRBJ2-2
CSVINTGELFF
TGCAGCGTGATAAACACCGGGGAGCTGTTTTTT
>few|TRBV27|TRBD1|TRBJ2-2
CASTNSDRVGTGELFF
TGTGCCAGCACCAATAGCGACAGGGTTGGCACCGGGGAGCTGTTTTTT
>few|TRBV7-9|-|TRBJ2-7
CASSSGPYEQYF
TGTGCCAGCAGCTCGGGACCCTACGAGCAGTACTTC
>-|TRBV4-1|-|TRBJ2-3
CASRRDFTDTQYF
TGCGCCAGCAGAAGGGACTTCACAGATACGCAGTATTTT
>few|TRBV30|-|TRBJ1-2
CAWSVNRADGYTF
TGTGCCTGGAGTGTTAACCGGGCGGATGGCTACACCTTC
>-|TRBV30|-|TRBJ2-5
CAWSVGRETQYF
TGTGCCTGGAGTGTAGGGCGGGAGACCCAGTACTTC
>-|TRBV29-1|TRBD1|TRBJ1-2
CSVLGQGGYGGYTF
TGCAGCGTCCTAGGACAGGGAGGTTATGGTGGCTACACCTTC
>-|TRBV29-1|TRBD1|TRBJ1-1
CSVHRGNTEAFF
TGCAGCGTTCACAGGGGGAACACTGAAGCTTTCTTT
>-|TRBV5-1|TRBD2|TRBJ2-6
CASSLLAGGPSPGANVLTF
TGCGCCAGCAGCTTGCTAGCGGGAGGGCCCTCCCCTGGGGCCAACGTCCTGACTTTC
>-|TRBV5-6|-|TRBJ1-5
CASTRGGSRQPQHF
TGTGCCAGCACCCGAGGAGGGTCTCGGCAGCCCCAGCATTTT
>-|TRBV7-9|TRBD1|TRBJ1-2
CASSREGLGTANYGYTF
TGTGCCAGCAGCCGAGAAGGTCTGGGGACAGCTAACTATGGCTACACCTTC